One and the same sample provided the 27 T cell receptor beta chains below, sequenced in a study of shared T cell receptors in the human thymus. Measured with immunoSEQ multiplex PCR; TCRdb has only the in-frame clones, and not every one. The data show about 540,000 clones, about 84% seen once. The same specimen was also included in a second study, on human thymus T cells.

Sequenced input: thymocytes. The receptors here all came from a boy under three years old with a congenital heart defect.

This sequence joins TRBV27 and TRBJ2-1; 9 positions match TRBD2. This CDR3 contains 17 residues. Germline CDR1 is MNHEY and CDR2 is SMNVEV (reference sequence). V shed 0 bases, J shed 5 bases, and the junction held 8 bases outside the gene matches. CDR3 nucleotides: TGTGCCAGCAGTTTATCACCCCCTAGCGGGACAGACAATGAGCAGTTCTTC. It specifies CASSLSPPSGTDNEQFF.

This chain joins TRBV4-1 and TRBJ1-5; 8 nucleotides align to TRBD1. CDR3 length: 17 residues. Germline CDR1 and CDR2: MGHRA and YSYEKL. Losses at the gene ends were 0 bases for V and 5 bases for J; bases not matched to a gene: 9. The CDR3 DNA reads TGCGCCAGCAGCCAAGATCCGGCAGGGGGCGGTTATCAGCCCCAGCATTTT. Its protein is CASSQDPAGGGYQPQHF.

The chain uses TRBV5-4 and TRBJ2-1; the match to TRBD2 covers 9 bases. The CDR3 is 17 residues long. V trimming: 5 bases; J trimming: 6 bases; junction bases outside the gene matches: 15. Germline loops: CDR1 SGHNT, CDR2 YYREEE (reference sequence). The CDR3 protein is CASSFEVGGRAINEQFF. The CDR3 nucleotides are TGTGCCAGCAGTTTCGAGGTCGGCGGGAGGGCCATCAATGAGCAGTTCTTC.

This chain joins TRBV18 and TRBJ1-4; D not certain. The V end lost 2 bases, the J end lost 5 bases, and 12 bases lay between the germline ends. This CDR3 spans 15 amino acids. Germline CDR1 KGHSH, CDR2 LQKENI. CDR3: CASSPLNRLNEKLFF. The CDR3 nucleotides are TGTGCCAGCTCACCATTGAACCGACTAAATGAAAAACTGTTTTTT.

This clone was counted a few times. The rearrangement links TRBV30 to TRBJ2-2, with D maybe TRBD2 (6 bases). Germline V gives CDR1 GTSNPN, CDR2 SVGIG (reference sequence). The V and J ends lost 4 bases and 3 bases respectively, with 15 bases between them. This CDR3 is 15 amino acids long. The CDR3 loop is CAWIPTGSHTGELFF. The CDR3 nucleotides are TGTGCCTGGATCCCCACCGGGAGCCACACCGGGGAGCTGTTTTTT.

This clone was recorded a few times. The rearrangement joins TRBV7-2 to TRBJ2-1, with 13 bases lining up with TRBD2. The germline V gene encodes CDR1 SGHTA and CDR2 FQGNSA. Unmatched junction bases numbered 9, after V lost 8 bases and J lost 5 bases. This CDR3 has 16 residues. CDR3 in amino acids: CASHQPGTSGNNEQFF. The CDR3 bases are TGTGCCAGCCATCAGCCCGGGACTAGCGGGAACAATGAGCAGTTCTTC.

This chain links TRBV28 with TRBJ2-4; 10 nucleotides align to TRBD2. The CDR3 extends over 17 amino acids. In germline, CDR1 is MDHEN, CDR2 SYDVKM. The V gene end was trimmed by 6 bases and the J gene end by 0 bases; junction bases not matched to a gene: 8. The CDR3 region has the DNA TGTGCCAGCAGGCGACCGGGACTAGCGCGAGCCAAAAACATTCAGTACTTC. Protein sequence: CASRRPGLARAKNIQYF.

The V gene is TRBV6-1, the J gene TRBJ2-5; 7 bases align to TRBD2. The DNA end lines up better with TRBJ2-7; the J call may be wrong. The CDR3 totals 15 residues. Germline V CDR1 and CDR2: MNHNS, SASEGT. Here the CDR3 reads CASSELSGIPYEQYF. The CDR3 DNA sequence: TGTGCCAGCAGTGAGTTGAGCGGGATCCCCTACGAGCAGTACTTC.

J is TRBJ2-7 and V is TRBV7-9, with D perhaps TRBD2 (5 bases). The CDR3 runs 17 residues. The V gene lost 4 bases and the J gene lost 2 bases, with 21 bases spanning the gap. The V gene's germline CDR1 is SEHNR and CDR2 FQNEAQ (reference sequence). The CDR3 bases are TGTGCCAGCAGCTCGGGCAGCGGACCTCCAATCACCTACGAGCAGTACTTC. Amino acid sequence: CASSSGSGPPITYEQYF.

V gene TRBV30 combines with J gene TRBJ2-7; 8 bases line up with TRBD1. Per germline, CDR1 GTSNPN and CDR2 SVGIG (reference sequence). CDR3 size: 13 residues. With 4 bases clipped from V and 9 bases from J, the junction kept 11 bases outside the gene matches. The CDR3 sequence is CAWTILQGDGQYF. CDR3 sequence (DNA): TGTGCCTGGACCATTCTACAGGGGGACGGGCAGTACTTC.

The CDR3 DNA sequence: TGTGCCAGCAGCTCCTGGGACAGATACTACGAGCAGTACTTC. Translating gives CASSSWDRYYEQYF. The chain recombines TRBV28 with TRBJ2-7, with 7 nucleotides matching TRBD1. CDR1 is MDHEN, CDR2 SYDVKM, per germline. Unmatched junction bases numbered 8, after V lost 6 bases and J lost 3 bases. CDR3 length equals 14 residues.

V is TRBV7-9 and J is TRBJ1-2; no firm D call. CDR1 is SEHNR and CDR2 is FQNEAQ in the germline V gene (reference sequence). This CDR3 region has 13 residues. Trimming pared 5 bases from V and 3 bases from J, leaving 10 bases between. In DNA form, the CDR3 reads TGTGCCAGCAGCCCCATGGCGGACTATGGCTACACCTTC. This translates into CASSPMADYGYTF.

As concerns this clone: The same CDR3 is also encoded by other DNA sequences in this sample. V usage is TRBV6-5 and J usage is TRBJ2-7; TRBD2 is a possible D gene (6 bases). The CDR3 extends over 13 amino acids. The germline CDR1 and CDR2 sequences are MNHEY and SVGAGI. Between the trimmed V and J ends, which lost 0 bases and 6 bases, there was a span of 9 bases. The DNA of the CDR3 is TGTGCCAGCAGTTACTCCTCCGGGGGCGAGCAGTACTTC. Protein sequence: CASSYSSGGEQYF.

The J gene is TRBJ2-6, the V gene TRBV28, with 9 positions matching TRBD1. Trimming took 5 bases from V and 3 from J; bases not matched to a gene: 11. Germline V gene sequence: CDR1 MDHEN, CDR2 SYDVKM. The CDR3 is 18 amino acids. CDR3 DNA: TGTGCCAGCAGTCCCCGAGGGACAGGGAGGGTTGGGGCCAACGTCCTGACTTTC. Translated: CASSPRGTGRVGANVLTF.

The chain employs TRBV30 and TRBJ1-2; 7 bases are shared with TRBD1. Trimming at V came to 4 bases and at J to 3 bases, leaving 2 bases not matched to a gene. This CDR3 comprises 12 residues. Germline CDR1 is GTSNPN and CDR2 is SVGIG (reference sequence). CDR3 DNA: TGTGCCTGGACCAGGGGGGACTATGGCTACACCTTC. As protein: CAWTRGDYGYTF.

V and J are TRBV18 and TRBJ1-4; D perhaps matches TRBD1 (5 bases). V was clipped by 4 bases and J by 3 bases, with 12 bases between them. Germline CDR1 and CDR2: KGHSH and LQKENI. The CDR3 length is 15 residues. The CDR3 region has the DNA TGTGCCAGCTCACGCTTGACAGTACCTAATGAAAAACTGTTTTTT. Protein sequence: CASSRLTVPNEKLFF.

The chain has TRBV27 and TRBJ2-7, with 10 bases identical to TRBD1. CDR3 length equals 18 residues. CDR1 is MNHEY and CDR2 is SMNVEV in the germline V gene (reference sequence). V was pared by 4 bases and J by 4 bases, with 16 bases of the junction left unmatched. The CDR3 region has the DNA TGTGCCAGCAGTTCTCCGGCCACTACGGGACAGGGGCCATACGAGCAGTACTTC. This sequence encodes CASSSPATTGQGPYEQYF.

The CDR3 sequence is CSATGTGYEEQYF. As DNA, the CDR3 is TGCAGCGCGACCGGGACAGGGTATGAGGAGCAGTACTTC. J is TRBJ2-7 and V is TRBV29-1, with TRBD1 matching over 9 bases. CDR3 length: 13 residues. Looked up from germline, CDR1 is SQVTM and CDR2 is ANQGSEA. V was pared by 7 bases and J by 7 bases, with 11 bases of the junction left unmatched.

V is TRBV15 and J is TRBJ2-7, with a tentative D call TRBD2 (6 bases). V lost 8 bases and J 5 bases, leaving 16 bases between the germline ends. Germline CDR1 reads LNHNV; CDR2 reads YYDKDF (reference sequence). The length of the CDR3 is 13 residues. CDR3 DNA sequence: TGTGCCACCCGGGTCGGGGGTTTGAACGAGCAGTACTTC. Translation: CATRVGGLNEQYF.

The rearrangement links TRBV5-6 to TRBJ2-3; 13 bases map to TRBD2. Germline V gene lookup returns CDR1 SGHDT and CDR2 YYEEEE. Germline trimming cut 4 bases from V and 4 bases from J; bases unmatched to any gene: 12. CDR3 length: 18 residues. CDR3 DNA sequence: TGTGCCAGCAGCCCGCGGACTAGCGGGAGTCCCCCCGCAGATACGCAGTATTTT. Translation: CASSPRTSGSPPADTQYF.

This rearrangement joins TRBV28 to TRBJ1-3; D is uncertain. The CDR3 runs 15 residues. Per germline, CDR1 MDHEN and CDR2 SYDVKM. V was clipped by 4 bases and J by 5 bases, with 15 bases between them. The CDR3 protein is CASSSSHRQRNTIYF. CDR3 nucleotides: TGTGCCAGCAGTTCGTCGCACAGACAAAGAAACACCATATATTTT.

This sequence joins TRBV27 and TRBJ2-5; 11 bases match TRBD2. J was trimmed by 6 bases and V by 5 bases; bases with no gene match: 11. This CDR3 is built from 16 residues. Germline V gene lookup returns CDR1 MNHEY and CDR2 SMNVEV (reference sequence). The CDR3 reads CASSPRSGRAIKTQYF. The CDR3 DNA follows: TGTGCCAGCAGTCCCCGTAGCGGGAGGGCCATAAAGACCCAGTACTTC.

The chain links TRBV7-2 to TRBJ2-5; 8 bases align to TRBD1. The V segment lost 1 base and the J segment 5 bases; nucleotides outside the gene matches: 12. CDR1 is SGHTA, CDR2 FQGNSA, per germline. CDR3 size: 17 residues. The CDR3 here is CASSLVEPGGKKETQYF. For the CDR3, the DNA is TGTGCCAGCAGCTTAGTTGAGCCAGGGGGCAAGAAGGAGACCCAGTACTTC.

The chain is built from TRBV6-5 and TRBJ2-5, with TRBD1 matching 9 bases. J lost 3 bases, V lost 5 bases, and 4 bases had no gene match. Germline V gives CDR1 MNHEY, CDR2 SVGAGI. This CDR3 is built from 14 residues. The DNA for the CDR3 is TGTGCCAGCAGTGGAAGGACAGGGGAAGAGACCCAGTACTTC. Its translation: CASSGRTGEETQYF.

The gene calls are TRBV6-1 and TRBJ1-2; D is perhaps TRBD1 (5 bases). V lost 2 bases and J lost 0, with 19 bases in between. Germline V gene data show CDR1 as MNHNS and CDR2 as SASEGT. CDR3 length: 18 residues. In DNA form, the CDR3 reads TGTGCCAGCAGTGAAACCTCCAGGGTGGGGGAGGCTAACTATGGCTACACCTTC. It codes for CASSETSRVGEANYGYTF.

The chain uses TRBV7-9 and TRBJ2-7; weak D call: TRBD2 (6 bases). Germline values: CDR1 SEHNR, CDR2 FQNEAQ (reference sequence). There are 14 residues in the CDR3. Deletions cut 1 base from V and 3 bases from J, with 10 bases between. For the CDR3, the DNA is TGTGCCAGCAGCTTAGATGGAGGGGACTACGAGCAGTACTTC. This translates into CASSLDGGDYEQYF.

This sequence joins TRBV29-1 and TRBJ2-7, with 9 bases that match TRBD2. This CDR3 is built from 15 residues. Germline-derived CDR1 and CDR2 are SQVTM and ANQGSEA. Trimming took 4 bases from V and 3 from J; bases not matched to a gene: 10. In nucleotides, the CDR3 is TGCAGCGTTGGAATAGCGGGAGTTATCATCTACGAGCAGTACTTC. It encodes CSVGIAGVIIYEQYF.